The 18 T cell receptor beta chains given below trace back to one sample, sequenced in a study of blood T cell repertoires in COVID-19. Sequencing was performed with immunoSEQ multiplex PCR; in TCRdb, only in-frame clones are kept and a portion is missing. Altogether some 180,000 clones are present, 70% to 90% being singletons, with the ten largest covering about 22%. The sequenced material came from peripheral blood. The source is a man between 60 and 75 years old with active or convalescent COVID-19.

V and J are TRBV2 and TRBJ1-1; perhaps TRBD1 as D (6 bases). V was pared by 6 bases and J by 3 bases, with 11 bases between. The CDR3 spans 13 residues. Germline V gives CDR1 SNHLY, CDR2 FYNNEI. CDR3 residues: CASSSRQDTEAFF. The CDR3, as DNA: TGTGCCAGCAGCTCAAGACAGGACACTGAAGCTTTCTTT.

The rearrangement uses TRBV23-1 and TRBJ2-1; 11 nucleotides line up with TRBD2. TRBV23-1 is known as an ORF, though its function is uncertain. This CDR3 region has 17 residues. V lost 0 bases, J lost 3 bases, and 4 bases stayed unmatched. CDR3 sequence reads: CASSQSRLAGHYNEQFF. The CDR3 bases are TGCGCCAGCAGTCAATCCCGACTAGCGGGACACTACAATGAGCAGTTCTTC.

Only one count was recorded for this clone. This chain links TRBV2 with TRBJ1-6; D ambiguous. The CDR3 has 13 residues. The germline gives CDR1 SNHLY, CDR2 FYNNEI. Trimming stripped 8 bases from V and 0 bases from J, with 5 bases between. Here the CDR3 DNA reads TGTGCCAGCGGGAGCTCCTATAATTCACCCCTCCACTTT. Translation gives CASGSSYNSPLHF.

The chain uses TRBV5-8 and TRBJ1-2; 7 nucleotides agree with TRBD1. V dropped 4 bases and J dropped 3; count of bases not matched to a gene: 3. CDR1 and CDR2 (germline): SGHTS, YDEGEE. The CDR3 consists of 13 residues. This CDR3 reads CASSTGQDYGYTF. The CDR3 bases are TGTGCCAGCAGCACAGGACAGGACTATGGCTACACCTTC.

This clone was picked up a small number of times. A junction end diverges from the germline sequence, so it may reflect a read error. J is TRBJ1-5 and V is TRBV18, with 7 bases matching TRBD1. Germline lookup yields CDR1 KGHSH and CDR2 LQKENI. The CDR3 consists of 16 residues. The CDR3 nucleotides are TGTGCCAGCTCCCCACCCGACAGGGCGAACAATCAGCCCCAGCATTTT. Translating it yields CASSPPDRANNQPQHF.

This chain links TRBV19 with TRBJ2-4; 9 nucleotides align to TRBD1. The V and J ends lost 5 bases and 8 bases, in that order; junction bases with no gene match: 7. CDR3 length: 14 amino acids. Germline V lookup: CDR1 LNHDA, CDR2 SQIVND (reference sequence). CDR3 region: CASSPRDREDIQYF. The CDR3 coding sequence is TGTGCCAGTAGTCCGAGGGACAGGGAGGACATTCAGTACTTC.

This clone has more than one count but fewer than ten. The chain employs TRBV18 and TRBJ2-6; 9 positions match TRBD1. Germline CDR1 reads KGHSH; CDR2 reads LQKENI. Trimming removed 2 bases from V and 2 bases from J; junction bases left unmatched: 7. There are 18 residues in the CDR3. The CDR3 DNA is TGTGCCAGCTCACCAAAGGGACAGGGAACGGCTGGGGCCAACGTCCTGACTTTC. It codes for CASSPKGQGTAGANVLTF.

This clone was counted once. The rearrangement links TRBV27 to TRBJ2-1, with TRBD2 identical over 10 bases. The CDR3 consists of 19 residues. V trimming: 5 bases; J trimming: 4 bases; junction bases outside the gene matches: 17. Germline V gene lookup returns CDR1 MNHEY and CDR2 SMNVEV (reference sequence). The chain's CDR3 is CASSIRTRITSGAYNEQFF. The CDR3 DNA reads as TGTGCCAGCAGTATTAGGACCCGAATAACTAGCGGGGCATACAATGAGCAGTTCTTC.

This clone has only one observation. V and J are TRBV6-6 and TRBJ2-7; tentative D call: TRBD2 (5 bases). The V end lost 2 bases, the J end lost 4 bases, and 6 bases lay between the germline ends. The CDR3 is 12 amino acids. CDR1 MNHNY and CDR2 SVGAGI come from the germline V gene (reference sequence). CDR3 protein: CASSYEGYEQYF. DNA of the CDR3: TGTGCCAGCAGTTACGAGGGTTACGAGCAGTACTTC.

The chain recombines TRBV11-3 with TRBJ2-7; 7 bases agree with TRBD1. CDR1 is SGHNT and CDR2 is YENEEA in the germline V gene. V was pared by 2 bases and J by 7 bases, with 8 bases of the junction left unmatched. The CDR3 covers 14 residues. The CDR3 DNA sequence: TGTGCCAGCAGCTTAAGACAGGGAGCAGAAGAGCAGTACTTC. Translated: CASSLRQGAEEQYF.

This chain links TRBV5-1 with TRBJ1-6; 7 nucleotides align to TRBD1. J lost 4 bases, V lost 4 bases, and 5 bases had no gene match. Germline V lookup: CDR1 SGHRS, CDR2 YFSETQ. The CDR3 is made up of 15 amino acids. In DNA, the CDR3 is TGCGCCAGCAGCGTATCGGACAGGTATAATTCACCCCTCCACTTT. This codes for CASSVSDRYNSPLHF.

This clone was seen once. The chain has TRBV7-9 and TRBJ2-5; tentative D call: TRBD1 (6 bases). Germline V lookup: CDR1 SEHNR, CDR2 FQNEAQ (reference sequence). The length of the CDR3 is 16 residues. V was cut by 5 bases and J by 4 bases, with 20 bases left in between. CDR3 DNA: TGTGCCAGCAGCCCACCGGGCAGGGGAATAGGAGAGACCCAGTACTTC. It is translated as CASSPPGRGIGETQYF. The full variable domain, in which reference TRBV7-9 and TRBJ2-5 provide the parts outside the CDR3, is DTGVSQNPRHKITKRGQNVTFRCDPISEHNRLYWYRQTLGQGPEFLTYFQNEAQLEKSRLLSDRFSAERPKGSFSTLEIQRTEQGDSAMYLCASSPPGRGIGETQYFGPGTRLLVL.

The chain recombines TRBV15 with TRBJ2-5; D possibly corresponds to TRBD2 (5 bases). The CDR3 is made up of 16 amino acids. Germline CDR1 reads LNHNV; CDR2 reads YYDKDF (reference sequence). Deletions cut 5 bases from V and 4 bases from J, with 20 bases between. CDR3 in amino acids: CATSPQPGSPRETQYF. The CDR3 bases are TGTGCCACCAGCCCTCAGCCGGGGAGCCCGAGAGAGACCCAGTACTTC.

The V call is TRBV27, the J call TRBJ1-2, with 8 bases identical to TRBD1. CDR1 MNHEY and CDR2 SMNVEV come from the germline V gene (reference sequence). V dropped 6 bases and J dropped 6; count of bases not matched to a gene: 6. The CDR3 has 13 amino acids. The CDR3 sequence: CASSYTGGDGYTF. CDR3 nucleotide sequence: TGTGCCAGCAGCTATACAGGGGGGGATGGCTACACCTTC.

The chain employs TRBV15 and TRBJ2-1, with D perhaps TRBD2 (7 bases). The V end lost 1 base, the J end lost 7 bases, and 14 bases lay between the germline ends. The CDR3 is made up of 15 amino acids. In germline, CDR1 is LNHNV, CDR2 YYDKDF (reference sequence). The CDR3 loop reads CATSRGGGGGNEQFF. As DNA, the CDR3 is TGTGCCACCAGCAGAGGTGGAGGGGGAGGGAATGAGCAGTTCTTC.

The V gene is TRBV2, the J gene TRBJ2-1; 8 positions match TRBD1. V shed 3 bases, J shed 5 bases, and the junction held 6 bases outside the gene matches. Germline V gene data show CDR1 as SNHLY and CDR2 as FYNNEI. This CDR3 comprises 15 residues. The CDR3 loop reads CASSDSGTGNNEQFF. The CDR3 nucleotides are TGTGCCAGCAGTGATTCCGGGACAGGTAACAATGAGCAGTTCTTC.

V gene TRBV19 combines with J gene TRBJ1-2; D ambiguous. The germline V gene encodes CDR1 LNHDA and CDR2 SQIVND (reference sequence). Trimming cost V 3 bases and J 3 bases, with 8 bases left between them. This CDR3 is 13 amino acids long. The DNA of the CDR3 is TGTGCCAGTAGTATGCGGGATTACTATGGCTACACCTTC. This translates into CASSMRDYYGYTF.

V gene TRBV7-8 combines with J gene TRBJ1-6, with 8 bases fitting TRBD1. Germline V gene data show CDR1 as SGHVS and CDR2 as FQNEAQ. The CDR3 extends over 17 amino acids. V lost 5 bases and J lost 0; bases outside the gene matches: 6. The CDR3 protein is CASSRTGLSSYNSPLHF. CDR3 DNA: TGTGCCAGCAGCCGGACAGGGCTAAGCTCCTATAATTCACCCCTCCACTTT.